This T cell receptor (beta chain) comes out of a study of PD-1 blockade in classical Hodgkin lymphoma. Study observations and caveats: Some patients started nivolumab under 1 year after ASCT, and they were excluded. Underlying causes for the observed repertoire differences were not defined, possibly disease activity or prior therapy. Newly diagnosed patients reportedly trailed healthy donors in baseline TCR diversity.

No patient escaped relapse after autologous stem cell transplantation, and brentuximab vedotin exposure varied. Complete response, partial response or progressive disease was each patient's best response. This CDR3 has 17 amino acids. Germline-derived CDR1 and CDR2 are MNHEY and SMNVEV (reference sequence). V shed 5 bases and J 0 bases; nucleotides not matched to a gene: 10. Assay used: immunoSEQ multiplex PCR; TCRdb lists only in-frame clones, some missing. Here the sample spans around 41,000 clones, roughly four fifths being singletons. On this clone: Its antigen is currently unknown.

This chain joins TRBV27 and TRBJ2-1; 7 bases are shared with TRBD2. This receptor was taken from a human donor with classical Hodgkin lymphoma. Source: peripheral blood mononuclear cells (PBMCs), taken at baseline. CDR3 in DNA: TGTGCCAGCAGTCCAGGCGAACTAGCGAACTCCTACAATGAGCAGTTCTTC. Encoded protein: CASSPGELANSYNEQFF.